This record looks at one TCR beta chain sequence and its context. This clonotype has a count of ten or more. Its antigen is not yet known. No per-base quality is available; no much larger clone lies one base away. This sample was included in a study of neurological immune-mediated disorders (dated by TCRdb to between 2018 and 2020). Study-wide context: Using UMI-based sequencing, the study compared peripheral blood TCR-beta repertoires from patients with HTLV-I-associated myelopathy (HAM/TSP), patients with multiple sclerosis, and healthy controls. Of the approximately 68 subjects in the cohort, about 14 were HAM/TSP patients, some 34 were multiple sclerosis patients, and about 20 were healthy controls. Longitudinal samples, technical triplicates and paired sorted CD4+ and CD8+ T-cell subsets, alongside PBMC samples, were included among the roughly 100 TCR-beta libraries.

The CDR3 sequence holds 14 residues, the cysteine and phenylalanine included. Solely the CDR3 DNA is kept, with 42 bases framed from the first base. From a lookup of the germline V gene, CDR1 and CDR2 are SGHTA and FQGNSA. Deletion took 1 base off V and 2 bases off J, with a span of 7 bases between the germline ends. cDNA was synthesized by template-switch 5'RACE using a primer with a 10-nucleotide random unique molecular identifier that tagged each TCR transcript. Each sequencing run produced over 160 million TCR-beta sequences covering 15-18 subjects. Total RNA was extracted with the RNeasy kit. TCR-beta VDJ regions were amplified with primers for the TCR constant region and the 5'RACE anchor, using the KAPA Real-time Library Amplification kit. A first PCR added sample indexes and Illumina adaptors, and a second PCR then raised library yield. After Ampure bead purification, the TCR product of roughly 650 bp was size-selected on a 2% E-gel SizeSelection system. Before pooling, library quality was assessed on a Bioanalyzer, concentration was determined with Qubit, and library quantification was performed with the Kapa Library Quantification kit. An Illumina HiSeq 2500 sequenced the libraries paired-end 2 x 150 bp. To increase sequence diversity, about 25-31% phiX was spiked into each library pool. Turning to the authors' computational methods: The UMI-based MiGEC pipeline processed quality-filtered reads and removed over 80% of raw TCR sequences during error correction. VDJ genes were aligned to IMGT germline references, and clonotypes were defined by unique CDR3 amino acid sequence plus V-J genes. Clonal expansion, Shannon diversity and CDR3 relatedness (CalcPairwiseDistances, ClusterSamples) were evaluated with VDJtools, and phylogenetic trees were built with CLCbio workbench. Expanded clones were defined as having at least 8 unique UMIs, based on coefficient-of-variation modelling across technical triplicates. TCRdb reprocessed the public reads (quality trimming at Q25 with fastp, clone calling with MiXCR) and kept in-frame beta chains. CDR3 protein sequences are deduplicated, and each keeps its most common genes and DNA. V and J calls and clone size were set by TCRdb, not the authors. The sample includes about 38,000 distinct CDR3 sequences, with 7% to 8.5% observed a single time. The top ten clonotypes cover around 5% of the sample.

The healthy controls were volunteers from blood banks in Maryland, USA. TCR libraries for sorted subsets were made from approximately 960,000 sorted CD4+ or CD8+ T cells. Peripheral blood underwent Ficoll-Hypaque density gradient centrifugation to isolate PBMCs, which were then cryopreserved in liquid nitrogen. The study also sequenced paired sorted CD4+ and CD8+ subsets from healthy controls, HAM/TSP patients and MS patients. Results the study describes overall, beyond this receptor: TCR clonal expansion was greatest in HAM/TSP patients and smallest in MS patients, who ranked below even healthy controls. Across subjects, expanded clones never shared an identical CDR3 amino acid sequence, which suggests that the TCR-beta repertoires in every group were private.

The origin of this receptor is a man aged 45 to 65 in good health. Input material: CD4+ T cells from blood. The rearranged segments are TRBV7-2 and TRBJ2-3; no D segment can be confidently identified. The CDR3 sequence is CASSLVSLTDTQYF. The base sequence is TGTGCCAGCAGCTTAGTTAGTCTCACAGATACGCAGTATTTT.